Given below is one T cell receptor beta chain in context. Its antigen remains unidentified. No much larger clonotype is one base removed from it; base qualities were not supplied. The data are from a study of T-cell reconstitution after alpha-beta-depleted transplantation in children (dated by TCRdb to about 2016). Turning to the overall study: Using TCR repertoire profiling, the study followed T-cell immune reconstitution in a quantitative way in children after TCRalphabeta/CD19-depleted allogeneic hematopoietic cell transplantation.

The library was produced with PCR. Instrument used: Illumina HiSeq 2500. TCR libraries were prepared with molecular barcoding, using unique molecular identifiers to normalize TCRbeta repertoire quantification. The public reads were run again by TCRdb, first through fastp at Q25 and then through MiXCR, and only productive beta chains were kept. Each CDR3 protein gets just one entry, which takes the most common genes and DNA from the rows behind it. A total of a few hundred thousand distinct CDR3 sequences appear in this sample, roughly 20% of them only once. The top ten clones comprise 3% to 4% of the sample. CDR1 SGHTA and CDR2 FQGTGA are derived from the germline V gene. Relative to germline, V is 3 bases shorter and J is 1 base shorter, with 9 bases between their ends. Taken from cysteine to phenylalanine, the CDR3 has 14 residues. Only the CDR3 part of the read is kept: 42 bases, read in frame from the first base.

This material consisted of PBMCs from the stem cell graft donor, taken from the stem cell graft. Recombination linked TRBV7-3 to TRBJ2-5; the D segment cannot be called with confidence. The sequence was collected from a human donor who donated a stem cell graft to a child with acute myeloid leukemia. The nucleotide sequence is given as TGTGCCAGCAGCTTCTATGGCCCCCAAGAGACCCAGTACTTC. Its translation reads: CASSFYGPQETQYF.